Below are 20 T cell receptor beta chains sequenced from a single sample in a study of cytomegalovirus exposure and HLA in healthy donors. Assay: immunoSEQ multiplex PCR; the TCRdb copy retains only in-frame clones and omits some. Among tens of thousands of clones listed, approximately 95% were seen once. Sequences were obtained from PBMCs. The source is a woman between 18 and 29 years old in good health and CMV-seropositive.

The gene calls are TRBV27 and TRBJ2-1; TRBD2 matches at 13 bases. Germline CDR1 is MNHEY and CDR2 is SMNVEV (reference sequence). This CDR3 has 15 amino acids. The junction had 4 bases not matched to a gene; V was cut back by 7 bases and J by 4 bases. The CDR3 region has the DNA TGTGCCAGCACACGGACTAGCGGGGGATACAATGAGCAGTTCTTC. It yields the protein CASTRTSGGYNEQFF.

The V gene is TRBV11-2, the J gene TRBJ2-2; D may be TRBD2 (8 bases). CDR1 SGHAT and CDR2 FQNNGV come from the germline V gene. The CDR3 runs 15 residues. V lost 3 bases to trimming and J lost 6 bases, with 14 bases between them. CDR3 sequence reads: CASSFRGTSPGELFF. CDR3 coding DNA: TGTGCCAGCAGCTTCAGGGGGACTAGTCCCGGGGAGCTGTTTTTT.

This clone was found once. The rearrangement joins TRBV7-2 to TRBJ2-5, with D perhaps matching TRBD1 (6 bases). CDR3 length: 15 amino acids. Germline CDR1 SGHTA, CDR2 FQGNSA. V lost 5 bases and J lost 5, with 18 bases in between. CDR3 coding DNA: TGTGCCAGCAGCCTATACAGGGAAATGAAGGAGACCCAGTACTTC. Protein product: CASSLYREMKETQYF. Together with reference TRBV7-2 and TRBJ2-5, the CDR3 gives the full variable domain: GAGVSQSPSNKVTEKGKDVELRCDPISGHTALYWYRQSLGQGLEFLIYFQGNSAPDKSGLPSDRFSAERTGGSVSTLTIQRTQQEDSAVYLCASSLYREMKETQYFGPGTRLLVL.

The chain employs TRBV7-9 and TRBJ2-1, with 8 bases matching TRBD1. Germline V lookup: CDR1 SEHNR, CDR2 FQNEAQ (reference sequence). V shed 6 bases, J shed 9 bases, and the junction held 4 bases outside the gene matches. The CDR3 runs 12 residues. CDR3 amino acids: CASSRTGIEQFF. DNA of the CDR3: TGTGCCAGCAGTCGGACAGGGATTGAGCAGTTCTTC.

V is TRBV4-1 and J is TRBJ1-1; D is ambiguous. Germline-derived CDR1 and CDR2 are MGHRA and YSYEKL. This CDR3 contains 16 residues. The V gene lost 0 bases and the J gene lost 2 bases, with 13 bases spanning the gap. The CDR3 region is CASSQDGSRPNTEAFF. CDR3 DNA: TGCGCCAGCAGCCAAGATGGGAGTAGACCCAACACTGAAGCTTTCTTT.

This clone was seen once. This chain uses TRBV19 with TRBJ2-6; tentatively, D is TRBD1 (6 bases). In germline, CDR1 is LNHDA, CDR2 SQIVND (reference sequence). V shed 8 bases and J shed 0 bases, with 17 bases lying between them. CDR3 length: 17 residues. The CDR3 DNA reads TGTGCCAGTTGGGATAGGACAGACTTCTCTGGGGCCAACGTCCTGACTTTC. Protein: CASWDRTDFSGANVLTF.

The V and J genes are TRBV5-4 and TRBJ2-3, with D possibly being TRBD2 (7 bases). The V end lost 3 bases, the J end lost 5 bases, and 19 bases lay between the germline ends. The CDR3 runs to 16 residues. Germline V lookup: CDR1 SGHNT, CDR2 YYREEE (reference sequence). DNA of the CDR3: TGTGCCAGCAGCTGGGGGCTAGCGGAGGGGGGAGATACGCAGTATTTT. Translated: CASSWGLAEGGDTQYF.

This rearrangement joins TRBV7-2 to TRBJ2-5; 11 nucleotides line up with TRBD2. Per germline, CDR1 SGHTA and CDR2 FQGNSA. Unmatched junction bases numbered 11, after V lost 5 bases and J lost 6 bases. The CDR3 sequence is 16 residues long. The CDR3 nucleotides are TGTGCCAGCAGCGACCGGACTAGCGGGTCGGCGAAGACCCAGTACTTC. Amino acid sequence: CASSDRTSGSAKTQYF.

V and J are TRBV2 and TRBJ2-1; 11 positions match TRBD2. The CDR3 sequence is 14 residues long. CDR1 and CDR2 (germline): SNHLY, FYNNEI. The ends lost 5 bases at V and 4 bases at J; junction bases unmatched: 1. The CDR3 sequence is CASSRLAGYNEQFF. CDR3 sequence (DNA): TGTGCCAGCAGTAGACTAGCGGGGTACAATGAGCAGTTCTTC.

The chain recombines TRBV4-3 with TRBJ2-7; 7 positions match TRBD1. V lost 0 bases and J lost 3; bases outside the gene matches: 5. The CDR3 contains 15 residues. Germline CDR1 and CDR2: LGHNA and YSLEER. The DNA of the CDR3 is TGCGCCAGCAGCCAAGAAGGGACAGAACACTACGAGCAGTACTTC. Its protein is CASSQEGTEHYEQYF.

The CDR3 DNA reads TGTGCCAGCAGCCCGACGATGGGCGGGGCTTCCCCCTACGAGCAGTACTTC. Amino acids: CASSPTMGGASPYEQYF. The chain employs TRBV28 and TRBJ2-7, with D perhaps matching TRBD2 (6 bases). CDR1 and CDR2 (germline): MDHEN, SYDVKM. CDR3 length: 17 amino acids. With 6 bases removed from V and 2 bases from J, the gap between germline ends came to 23 bases. Full variable domain (outside the CDR3, taken from reference TRBV28 and TRBJ2-7): DVKVTQSSRYLVKRTGEKVFLECVQDMDHENMFWYRQDPGLGLRLIYFSYDVKMKEKGDIPEGYSVSREKKERFSLILESASTNQTSMYLCASSPTMGGASPYEQYFGPGTRLTVT.

The chain is built from TRBV18 and TRBJ1-1; perhaps TRBD1 as D (5 bases). V was trimmed by 3 bases and J by 4 bases, leaving 12 bases between them. Germline V CDR1 and CDR2: KGHSH, LQKENI. This CDR3 is built from 14 residues. The CDR3 spells CASSPLGGSTEAFF. The CDR3 DNA reads TGTGCCAGCTCACCTCTCGGGGGGAGCACTGAAGCTTTCTTT. The full variable domain, its missing parts supplied by reference TRBV18 and TRBJ1-1, is NAGVMQNPRHLVRRRGQEARLRCSPMKGHSHVYWYRQLPEEGLKFMVYLQKENIIDESGMPKERFSAEFPKEGPSILRIQQVVRGDSAAYFCASSPLGGSTEAFFGQGTRLTVV.

The genes are TRBV2 and TRBJ2-7, with 14 bases identical to TRBD2. Germline loops: CDR1 SNHLY, CDR2 FYNNEI. The CDR3 runs 15 residues. Unmatched junction bases numbered 4, after V lost 4 bases and J lost 5 bases. The CDR3 is CASSGLAGGMDEQYF. CDR3 DNA: TGTGCCAGCAGTGGACTAGCGGGAGGGATGGACGAGCAGTACTTC.

V gene TRBV18 combines with J gene TRBJ2-7, with 9 bases fitting TRBD1. CDR1 is KGHSH, CDR2 LQKENI, per germline. V lost 5 bases, J lost 0 bases, and 5 bases stayed unmatched. The CDR3 is 15 amino acids. The CDR3 protein is CASSTGQGDSYEQYF. The CDR3 DNA reads TGTGCCAGCTCAACGGGACAGGGCGACTCCTACGAGCAGTACTTC.

The chain joins TRBV28 to TRBJ2-7, with TRBD2 matching 11 bases. The CDR3 extends over 15 amino acids. CDR1 MDHEN and CDR2 SYDVKM come from the germline V gene. V gave up 6 bases and J gave up 4 bases; unmatched junction bases: 8. In nucleotides, the CDR3 is TGTGCCAGCAGCCAGATCCCTAGCGGGAGGTACGAGCAGTACTTC. Amino acid sequence: CASSQIPSGRYEQYF.

This chain uses TRBV4-2 with TRBJ2-5, with D unclear. The CDR3 has 17 amino acids. Germline CDR1 and CDR2: LGHNA and YNFKEQ. The V end lost 0 bases, the J end lost 7 bases, and 21 bases lay between the germline ends. CDR3 sequence (DNA): TGTGCCAGCAGCCAAGAGAGATCCAGTTATCCAAGGAGGACCCAGTACTTC. It codes for CASSQERSSYPRRTQYF.

The chain links TRBV7-9 to TRBJ2-7; maybe TRBD2 (7 bases). The CDR3 has 16 residues. The V end lost 4 bases, the J end lost 2 bases, and 18 bases lay between the germline ends. CDR1 and CDR2 from the germline V gene are SEHNR and FQNEAQ (reference sequence). CDR3 sequence (DNA): TGTGCCAGCAGCTCCCCCAACGGGGGGCCTACCTACGAGCAGTACTTC. It specifies CASSSPNGGPTYEQYF.

This clone appeared a single time. The CDR3 DNA sequence: TGTGCCAGCAGCCACTTGGATTCACCCCTCCACTTT. It codes for CASSHLDSPLHF. V usage is TRBV6-4 and J usage is TRBJ1-6; the D is unclear. Trimming removed 6 bases at V and 8 bases at J, with 8 bases between. The CDR3 runs 12 residues. Per the germline V gene, CDR1 is MRHNA and CDR2 is SNTAGT.

The genes are TRBV28 and TRBJ2-7; tentative D call: TRBD2 (5 bases). The CDR3 covers 12 residues. V was shortened by 10 bases and J by 0 bases, with 10 bases between the two germline ends. In germline, CDR1 is MDHEN, CDR2 SYDVKM. This chain's CDR3 is CATEGGSYEQYF. The CDR3 DNA reads as TGTGCCACGGAAGGAGGCTCCTACGAGCAGTACTTC.

The chain combines TRBV7-2 with TRBJ1-2; 8 positions agree with TRBD1. CDR1 and CDR2 from the germline V gene are SGHTA and FQGNSA. V lost 5 bases, J lost 6 bases, and 8 bases stayed unmatched. This CDR3 has 14 amino acids. The CDR3 here is CASSRGRGLHGYTF. The CDR3 DNA is TGTGCCAGCAGCCGCGGCAGGGGGCTTCATGGCTACACCTTC.